Shown below are 14 T cell receptor beta chains from a single sample sequenced in a study of CXCR3-negative and CXCR3-positive naive CD8 T cells. General study results and limits: CXCR3-negative naive cells had less hydrophobic TRB CDR3s than did CXCR3-positive naive cells.

The authors made the TRB cDNA libraries by 5' RACE using UMI labels. TCRdb processed the 5' RACE reads again and assigns one entry to each CDR3 protein, with no DNA. The sample has some 85,000 distinct CDR3 sequences, and its top ten clones hold approximately 0.53%. Their antigens remain unidentified. Specimen: naive CXCR3+ CD8+ T cells from blood. Documented subset: CD45RO-CCR7+CD27+CD95- naive CD8+ T cells expressing CXCR3 (TNR3+). All receptors come from a human donor in good health. Some clones in this sample may be carry-over from other donors' samples.

The rearrangement uses TRBV7-2 and TRBJ2-5; TCRdb picks TRBD2, but there is no DNA to check that call. CDR1 and CDR2 (germline): SGHTA, FQGNSA. CDR3 length: 16 amino acids. This CDR3 reads CASSLGPSGRVETQYF.

This chain joins TRBV6-2 or TRBV6-3 and TRBJ2-1; lacking DNA, the TRBD2 call made by TCRdb goes unchecked. The CDR3 extends over 15 amino acids. Germline lookup yields CDR1 MNHEY and CDR2 SVGEGT. The CDR3 loop reads CASSPGTTAMDEQFF.

The chain is built from TRBV30 and TRBJ2-7; lacking DNA, the TRBD2 call made by TCRdb goes unchecked. CDR1 and CDR2 from the germline V gene are GTSNPN and SVGIG (reference sequence). The CDR3 extends over 12 amino acids. This chain's CDR3 is CAWASGREEQYF. The whole variable domain, filled in from reference TRBV30 and TRBJ2-7, reads SQTIHQWPATLVQPVGSPLSLECTVEGTSNPNLYWYRQAAGRGLQLLFYSVGIGQISSEVPQNLSASRPQDRQFILSSKKLLLSDSGFYLCAWASGREEQYFGPGTRLTVT.

The CDR3 is CASRLREATNEKLFF. The chain carries TRBV5-5 and TRBJ1-4. The V gene's germline CDR1 is SGHKS and CDR2 YYEKEE (reference sequence). The CDR3 length is 15 residues. Full variable domain (remainder filled in from reference TRBV5-5 and TRBJ1-4): DAGVTQSPTHLIKTRGQQVTLRCSPISGHKSVSWYQQVLGQGPQFIFQYYEKEERGRGNFPDRFSARQFPNYSSELNVNALLLGDSALYLCASRLREATNEKLFFGSGTQLSVL.

This chain connects TRBV4-1 to TRBJ1-1. The CDR3 contains 12 residues. From germline, CDR1 is MGHRA and CDR2 YSYEKL. The CDR3 is CASSQSGTEAFF.

The J gene is TRBJ2-3, the V gene TRBV20-1; the TCRdb D gene call, TRBD1, has no DNA to confirm it. Per germline, CDR1 DFQATT and CDR2 SNEGSKA (reference sequence). The CDR3 spans 19 residues. CDR3 sequence: CSARRGYRGGFTSTDTQYF.

This chain uses TRBV20-1 with TRBJ2-3; the D call of TRBD2 rests on TCRdb alone, since no DNA is present to check it. The CDR3 sequence is 17 residues long. CDR1 DFQATT and CDR2 SNEGSKA come from the germline V gene (reference sequence). This CDR3 reads CSARDELAGGPWGTQYF.

The CDR3 sequence is CASSLGREGEGKLFF. V usage is TRBV5-8 and J usage is TRBJ1-4. Per germline, CDR1 SGHTS and CDR2 YDEGEE. The CDR3 runs 15 residues.

This sequence joins TRBV29-1 and TRBJ2-7; there is no DNA to check the TCRdb D call of TRBD1. Germline lookup yields CDR1 SQVTM and CDR2 ANQGSEA. CDR3 length: 14 amino acids. This CDR3 is CSVYGQSPIYEQYF.

The chain combines TRBV29-1 with TRBJ2-5; TCRdb designates TRBD1, a call that cannot be tested without DNA. The CDR3 is 13 residues long. CDR1 SQVTM and CDR2 ANQGSEA come from the germline V gene. CDR3 sequence: CSSPLGAGETQYF.

V gene TRBV4-1 combines with J gene TRBJ2-1; checking the TCRdb D call of TRBD2 is not possible without DNA. From germline, CDR1 is MGHRA and CDR2 YSYEKL. This CDR3 has 18 residues. CDR3 amino acids: CASSQGWGLEDFIYEQFF.

The rearrangement uses TRBV7-2 and TRBJ2-7; absent DNA, TCRdb's TRBD1 call cannot be checked. There are 13 residues in the CDR3. Germline CDR1 SGHTA, CDR2 FQGNSA. The CDR3 loop reads CASSLGRGYEQYF.

The chain uses TRBV4-1 and TRBJ2-1; lacking DNA, the TRBD1 call made by TCRdb goes unchecked. The CDR3 runs 19 residues. Germline CDR1 is MGHRA and CDR2 is YSYEKL. This CDR3 reads CASSQDELGGGAVLNEQFF.

The J gene is TRBJ2-7, the V gene TRBV3-1. Germline V gene lookup returns CDR1 LGHDT and CDR2 YNNKEL (reference sequence). This CDR3 region has 12 residues. CDR3: CASSQVEYEQYF.